These 32 T cell receptor beta chains share one sample of origin, sequenced in a study of blood T cell repertoires in COVID-19. Sequencing was performed with immunoSEQ multiplex PCR; in TCRdb, only in-frame clones are kept and a portion is missing. This table holds tens of thousands of clones, more than 85% found once. The sequenced sample consisted of peripheral blood. Receptors were obtained from a man aged 40-50 years with acute or convalescent COVID-19.

This chain connects TRBV19 to TRBJ1-2; D is unresolved. This CDR3 comprises 17 residues. The germline CDR1 and CDR2 sequences are LNHDA and SQIVND (reference sequence). V was trimmed by 7 bases and J by 4 bases, leaving 25 bases between them. CDR3 region: CASKVGGRQSPGYGYTF. The CDR3, as DNA: TGTGCCAGTAAGGTGGGCGGGAGACAATCCCCTGGCTATGGCTACACCTTC.

The genes are TRBV4-1 and TRBJ1-6; D is uncertain. Germline CDR1 MGHRA, CDR2 YSYEKL. Trimming removed 4 bases from V and 7 bases from J, with 20 bases in between. The CDR3 loop spans 17 amino acids. In DNA, the CDR3 is TGCGCCAGCAGCCCCAGCGAGGCCGATTCTCGGAATTCACCCCTCCACTTT. Protein sequence: CASSPSEADSRNSPLHF.

The DNA for the CDR3 is TGTGCCAGCAGGGCCGGGACTAGCGGGTCGTGGCCCCAGTACTTC. Encoded protein: CASRAGTSGSWPQYF. This chain joins TRBV2 and TRBJ2-5, with 12 bases fitting TRBD2. CDR1 and CDR2 from the germline V gene are SNHLY and FYNNEI. The CDR3 loop spans 15 amino acids. Trimming cost V 6 bases and J 9 bases; bases outside gene matches: 11.

The CDR3 DNA reads TGTGCCTCCGGGGTAAATTCACCCCTCCACTTT. Its translation: CASGVNSPLHF. The chain is built from TRBV6-5 and TRBJ1-6; D remains ambiguous. CDR3 length: 11 amino acids. Germline V gene data show CDR1 as MNHEY and CDR2 as SVGAGI. V was cut by 11 bases and J by 7 bases, with 9 bases left in between.

The chain couples TRBV11-2 to TRBJ2-2; D gene unclear. Per germline, CDR1 SGHAT and CDR2 FQNNGV. There are 18 residues in the CDR3. Trimming took off 1 base at V and 4 bases at J, with 19 bases between the two ends. CDR3 loop: CASSLVAGNLPGTGELFF. The CDR3 bases are TGTGCCAGCAGCTTAGTCGCAGGAAACTTACCTGGCACCGGGGAGCTGTTTTTT.

The V gene is TRBV2, the J gene TRBJ1-1; D remains unclear. This CDR3 region has 14 residues. The V end lost 5 bases, the J end lost 1 base, and 11 bases lay between the germline ends. Germline CDR1 and CDR2: SNHLY and FYNNEI. CDR3 DNA sequence: TGTGCCAGCAGTCTTGGACTTCGGAACACTGAAGCTTTCTTT. Translation: CASSLGLRNTEAFF.

This rearrangement joins TRBV27 to TRBJ2-5; tentative D call: TRBD2 (7 bases). The CDR3 runs to 16 residues. The germline V gene has CDR1 MNHEY and CDR2 SMNVEV (reference sequence). V was trimmed by 10 bases and J by 5 bases, leaving 26 bases between them. CDR3 amino acids: CATRPTFGGHGETQYF. CDR3 nucleotides: TGTGCCACCCGCCCCACTTTCGGGGGGCATGGTGAGACCCAGTACTTC.

This clone was recorded only once. The junction shows a germline mismatch at one end, possibly a read error. The chain joins TRBV19 to TRBJ2-2; D not certain. The CDR3 covers 17 residues. Germline-derived CDR1 and CDR2 are LNHDA and SQIVND (reference sequence). The CDR3 nucleotides read TGTGCCAGTAGTATCCGCACATCCTCGCCGAAGACCGGGGAGCTGTTTTTT. As protein: CASSIRTSSPKTGELFF.

The J gene is TRBJ2-1, the V gene TRBV24-1; TRBD2 might be the D (5 bases). Germline loops: CDR1 KGHDR, CDR2 SFDVKD. V shed 4 bases and J shed 5 bases, with 11 bases lying between them. The CDR3 is 14 amino acids. As DNA, the CDR3 is TGTGCCACCAGTGACCCCGGGGTTCACAATGAGCAGTTCTTC. It translates to CATSDPGVHNEQFF.

J is TRBJ1-6 and V is TRBV30, with D unclear. Germline V CDR1 and CDR2: GTSNPN, SVGIG (reference sequence). V shed 0 bases and J shed 7 bases, with 7 bases lying between them. The CDR3 runs 13 residues. The CDR3 nucleotides are TGTGCCTGGAGTGTACGAGGCAATTCACCCCTCCACTTT. Residues: CAWSVRGNSPLHF.

This sequence joins TRBV10-1 and TRBJ2-2; TRBD1 might be the D (5 bases). The length of the CDR3 is 15 residues. Germline V gene lookup returns CDR1 WNHNN and CDR2 SYGVQD (reference sequence). Between the trimmed V and J ends, which lost 2 bases and 2 bases, there was a span of 9 bases. The CDR3 here is CASSERQGNTGELFF. The CDR3 nucleotides are TGCGCCAGCAGTGAGAGGCAGGGAAACACCGGGGAGCTGTTTTTT.

The V and J genes are TRBV7-9 and TRBJ1-3, with 8 bases lining up with TRBD1. Looked up from germline, CDR1 is SEHNR and CDR2 is FQNEAQ (reference sequence). The CDR3 contains 16 residues. V dropped 2 bases and J dropped 2; count of bases not matched to a gene: 5. CDR3: CASSLPQGAPGNTIYF. The CDR3 DNA sequence: TGTGCCAGCAGCTTACCTCAGGGGGCGCCTGGAAACACCATATATTTT. Variable domain in full (rest from reference TRBV7-9 and TRBJ1-3): DTGVSQNPRHKITKRGQNVTFRCDPISEHNRLYWYRQTLGQGPEFLTYFQNEAQLEKSRLLSDRFSAERPKGSFSTLEIQRTEQGDSAMYLCASSLPQGAPGNTIYFGEGSWLTVV.

The genes are TRBV7-2 and TRBJ2-5; 9 bases agree with TRBD2. The CDR3 consists of 14 residues. The V gene's germline CDR1 is SGHTA and CDR2 FQGNSA. Losses at the gene ends were 5 bases for V and 7 bases for J; bases not matched to a gene: 8. The CDR3 DNA reads TGTGCCAGCAGCACCGGGACTAGCTTAGGGACCCAGTACTTC. It specifies CASSTGTSLGTQYF.

V gene TRBV5-4 combines with J gene TRBJ2-1, with 10 nucleotides matching TRBD1. From germline, CDR1 is SGHNT and CDR2 YYREEE (reference sequence). The ends lost 3 bases at V and 10 bases at J; junction bases unmatched: 7. The CDR3 runs to 14 residues. CDR3 sequence reads: CASSSGTGAGEQFF. CDR3 DNA sequence: TGTGCCAGCAGCTCTGGGACAGGGGCAGGGGAGCAGTTCTTC.

This chain joins TRBV25-1 and TRBJ1-2, with D unresolved. Germline CDR1 and CDR2: MGHDK and SYGVNS. The CDR3 runs 13 residues. The ends were cut back, 3 bases at V and 4 bases at J, with 9 bases in the middle. The CDR3 loop reads CASSERAGYGYTF. The CDR3 DNA follows: TGTGCCAGCAGTGAGCGGGCAGGCTATGGCTACACCTTC.

The gene calls are TRBV4-3 and TRBJ2-2, with D possibly TRBD1 on 5 matching bases. The germline V gene has CDR1 LGHNA and CDR2 YSLEER. The CDR3 sequence is 16 residues long. V gave up 0 bases and J gave up 5 bases, with 13 bases separating them. CDR3 region: CASSQDKAGKTGELFF. As DNA, the CDR3 is TGCGCCAGCAGCCAAGATAAGGCAGGGAAAACCGGGGAGCTGTTTTTT.

In the case of this clone: An end of the junction does not agree with germline; a read error may underlie this. This chain joins TRBV27 and TRBJ2-7; TRBD2 might be the D (5 bases). This CDR3 comprises 12 residues. Germline CDR1 reads MNHEY; CDR2 reads SMNVEV (reference sequence). CDR3 in amino acids: CASSISRGEQYF. CDR3 sequence (DNA): TGTGCCAGCAGTATATCCCGGGGCGAGCAGTACTTC.

The chain couples TRBV29-1 to TRBJ1-1; the match to TRBD1 covers 7 bases. Trimming took 2 bases from V and 11 from J; bases not matched to a gene: 11. This CDR3 contains 13 residues. Germline CDR1 and CDR2: SQVTM and ANQGSEA. The CDR3: CSVELSRGIGAFF. CDR3 DNA sequence: TGCAGCGTTGAATTATCCAGGGGGATAGGGGCTTTCTTT.

The chain carries TRBV11-3 and TRBJ2-2; 10 bases map to TRBD1. CDR3 length equals 14 residues. Germline CDR1 reads SGHNT; CDR2 reads YENEEA. V trimming: 4 bases; J trimming: 6 bases; junction bases outside the gene matches: 2. Written as DNA, the CDR3 is TGTGCCAGCAGCTCAGACAGGGGGCCCGGGGAGCTGTTTTTT. Its protein product is CASSSDRGPGELFF.

This chain uses TRBV6-1 with TRBJ1-5; 8 bases are a match to TRBD1. This CDR3 comprises 15 residues. The germline gives CDR1 MNHNS, CDR2 SASEGT. Trimming removed 1 base from V and 5 bases from J; junction bases left unmatched: 4. The CDR3 sequence: CASSEDRGFYQPQHF. For the CDR3, the DNA is TGTGCCAGCAGTGAAGACAGGGGGTTTTATCAGCCCCAGCATTTT.

This rearrangement joins TRBV7-2 to TRBJ2-6; TRBD2 matches 10 bases. The CDR3 extends over 18 amino acids. Germline V CDR1 and CDR2: SGHTA, FQGNSA. V was clipped by 5 bases and J by 2 bases; unmatched bases: 9. CDR3 coding DNA: TGTGCCAGCAGCCTTAAGCGGGGGGGCTCGGCTGGGGCCAACGTCCTGACTTTC. It is translated as CASSLKRGGSAGANVLTF.

The gene calls are TRBV7-9 and TRBJ2-7, with 11 bases fitting TRBD2. The CDR3 loop spans 14 amino acids. Germline V gives CDR1 SEHNR, CDR2 FQNEAQ (reference sequence). Unmatched junction bases numbered 5, after V lost 5 bases and J lost 5 bases. The CDR3 sequence: CASSRLAGTDEQYF. CDR3 bases: TGTGCCAGCAGCCGACTAGCGGGAACGGACGAGCAGTACTTC.

The chain recombines TRBV12-3 or TRBV12-4 with TRBJ1-5, with 9 bases aligning to TRBD1. The CDR3 is 12 residues long. Trimming at V came to 6 bases and at J to 16 bases, leaving 10 bases not matched to a gene. CDR3 loop: CASSYGTGSSHF. CDR3 nucleotides: TGTGCCAGCAGCTACGGGACAGGGAGTTCCCATTTT.

This clone was counted a few times. J is TRBJ2-3 and V is TRBV10-3, with 9 bases matching TRBD1. Germline V gene sequence: CDR1 ENHRY, CDR2 SYGVKD. CDR3 length: 17 amino acids. Trimming at V came to 0 bases and at J to 3 bases, leaving 7 bases not matched to a gene. In nucleotides, the CDR3 is TGTGCCATCAGTGAGTCCTCGACAGGGGGGAGGACAGATACGCAGTATTTT. Translated: CAISESSTGGRTDTQYF.

CDR3 DNA: TGTGCCAGCAGCTCATTCGGTAGCAATCAGCCCCAGCATTTT. This sequence encodes CASSSFGSNQPQHF. The chain uses TRBV5-4 and TRBJ1-5; D remains unclear. Germline V lookup: CDR1 SGHNT, CDR2 YYREEE (reference sequence). CDR3 length equals 14 residues. Trimming took 3 bases from V and 0 from J, leaving 7 bases between them.

This chain links TRBV4-3 with TRBJ2-7, with D possibly being TRBD1 (5 bases). The CDR3 extends over 16 amino acids. CDR1 LGHNA and CDR2 YSLEER come from the germline V gene. Trimming took 0 bases from V and 2 from J, leaving 14 bases between them. This chain's CDR3 is CASSQDPGRDTYEQYF. As DNA, the CDR3 is TGCGCCAGCAGCCAAGACCCCGGCAGGGATACCTACGAGCAGTACTTC.

The chain joins TRBV11-1 to TRBJ2-2; 9 bases fit TRBD1. V dropped 7 bases and J dropped 4; count of bases not matched to a gene: 4. The CDR3 is 14 residues long. CDR1 SGHAT and CDR2 FQDESV come from the germline V gene (reference sequence). The CDR3 protein is CASTWTGATGELFF. For the CDR3, the DNA is TGTGCCAGCACGTGGACAGGGGCCACCGGGGAGCTGTTTTTT. The full variable domain, rest sourced from reference TRBV11-1 and TRBJ2-2, is EAEVAQSPRYKITEKSQAVAFWCDPISGHATLYWYRQILGQGPELLVQFQDESVVDDSQLPKDRFSAERLKGVDSTLKIQPAELGDSAMYLCASTWTGATGELFFGEGSRLTVL.

This chain joins TRBV27 and TRBJ2-1, with 13 bases matching TRBD2. The germline gives CDR1 MNHEY, CDR2 SMNVEV (reference sequence). V lost 4 bases to trimming and J lost 5 bases; unmatched junction nucleotides: 5. The CDR3 contains 16 residues. The CDR3 region has the DNA TGTGCCAGCAGTTCCCCCGGACTAGCGGGAGACAATGAGCAGTTCTTC. Its translation: CASSSPGLAGDNEQFF.

The chain joins TRBV7-9 to TRBJ2-7; 7 positions match TRBD1. The V gene's germline CDR1 is SEHNR and CDR2 FQNEAQ (reference sequence). This CDR3 contains 11 residues. The junction had 1 base not matched to a gene; V was cut back by 5 bases and J by 6 bases. The DNA for the CDR3 is TGTGCCAGCAGCGACAGGGTCGAGCAGTACTTC. This translates into CASSDRVEQYF.

CDR3 sequence: CAWSEYRQYGYTF. The CDR3 DNA sequence: TGTGCCTGGAGTGAATATCGACAGTATGGCTACACCTTC. The genes are TRBV30 and TRBJ1-2; TRBD1 might be the D (5 bases). Trimming stripped 1 base from V and 5 bases from J, with 11 bases between. CDR3 length equals 13 residues. Germline V gene lookup returns CDR1 GTSNPN and CDR2 SVGIG (reference sequence).

This clone showed up just once. The rearrangement links TRBV5-5 to TRBJ1-1, with D possibly matching TRBD1 (6 bases). The V and J ends lost 5 bases and 5 bases respectively, with 16 bases between them. The CDR3 sequence is 14 residues long. The germline CDR1 and CDR2 sequences are SGHKS and YYEKEE (reference sequence). The CDR3 loop is CASRGTGKWTEAFF. In nucleotides, the CDR3 is TGTGCCAGCAGGGGAACAGGGAAGTGGACTGAAGCTTTCTTT.

This clone has just one count. This chain connects TRBV9 to TRBJ1-1; the match to TRBD1 covers 9 bases. The V gene's germline CDR1 is SGDLS and CDR2 YYNGEE. V lost 7 bases and J lost 2; bases outside the gene matches: 9. This CDR3 is built from 15 residues. In nucleotides, the CDR3 is TGTGCCAGCTCGACAGGGGGGTCCCGAAACACTGAAGCTTTCTTT. Translating gives CASSTGGSRNTEAFF.